The clone carrying this T cell receptor (beta chain) was seen only a few times. What it binds is unknown. Time point reported: patch test 3, about 24 weeks after DPC sensitization. Treatment: therapeutic diphenylcyclopropenone sensitization with weekly scalp DPC. Germline assignment: CDR1 SGHTA and CDR2 FQGTGA. The V end lost 8 bases, the J end lost 0 bases, and 5 bases lay between the germline ends. The CDR3 is made up of 12 amino acids. This specimen belongs to a study of human T cells and chemical hapten exposure. Findings and caveats of the study: Expanded TCRs produced significantly more large CDR3 similarity clusters than controls did.

Within the library, unique molecular identifiers were attached to each individual cDNA molecule. TCRdb processed the RACE reads anew with MiXCR; each CDR3 protein has one entry. The sample lists more than 150,000 distinct CDR3 sequences; about 22% were seen once. The chain combines TRBV7-3 with TRBJ2-1; the D is unclear. The clonotype was recovered from a woman aged 40 to 50 with alopecia areata. Some clones in this sample may be carry-over from other donors' samples. Sequences were derived from whole blood, sampled in connection with sensitization to the hapten diphenylcyclopropenone (DPC). Here the CDR3 reads CASGISYNEQFF. The CDR3 bases are TGTGCCAGCGGAATCTCCTACAATGAGCAGTTCTTC.